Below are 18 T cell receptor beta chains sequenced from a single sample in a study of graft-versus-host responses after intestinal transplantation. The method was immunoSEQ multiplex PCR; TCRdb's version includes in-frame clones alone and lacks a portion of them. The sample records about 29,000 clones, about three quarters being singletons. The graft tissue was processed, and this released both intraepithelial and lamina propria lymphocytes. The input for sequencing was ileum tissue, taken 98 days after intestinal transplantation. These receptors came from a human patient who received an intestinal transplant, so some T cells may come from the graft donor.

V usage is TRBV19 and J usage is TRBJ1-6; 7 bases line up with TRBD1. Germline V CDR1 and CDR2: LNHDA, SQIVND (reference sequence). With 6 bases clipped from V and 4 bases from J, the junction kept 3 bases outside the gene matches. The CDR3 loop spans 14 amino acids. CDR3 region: CASSPQGYNSPLHF. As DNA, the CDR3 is TGTGCCAGTAGCCCACAGGGGTATAATTCACCCCTCCACTTT.

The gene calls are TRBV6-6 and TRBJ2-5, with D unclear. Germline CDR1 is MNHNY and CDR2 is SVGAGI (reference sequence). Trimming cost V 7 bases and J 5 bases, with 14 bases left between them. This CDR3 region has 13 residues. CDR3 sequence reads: CASTAWWLETQYF. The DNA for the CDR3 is TGTGCCAGCACTGCCTGGTGGCTCGAGACCCAGTACTTC.

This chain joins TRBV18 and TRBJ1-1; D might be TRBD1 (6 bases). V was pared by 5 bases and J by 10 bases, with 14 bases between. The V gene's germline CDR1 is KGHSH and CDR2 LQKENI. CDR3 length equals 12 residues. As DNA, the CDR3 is TGTGCCAGCTCAACGGGGGCGGAGAGAGCTTTCTTT. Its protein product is CASSTGAERAFF.

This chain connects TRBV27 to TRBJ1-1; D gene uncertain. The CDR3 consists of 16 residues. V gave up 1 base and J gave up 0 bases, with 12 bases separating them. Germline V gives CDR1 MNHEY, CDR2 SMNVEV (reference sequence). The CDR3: CASSLLAGSMNTEAFF. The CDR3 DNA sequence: TGTGCCAGCAGTTTATTGGCGGGGAGTATGAACACTGAAGCTTTCTTT.

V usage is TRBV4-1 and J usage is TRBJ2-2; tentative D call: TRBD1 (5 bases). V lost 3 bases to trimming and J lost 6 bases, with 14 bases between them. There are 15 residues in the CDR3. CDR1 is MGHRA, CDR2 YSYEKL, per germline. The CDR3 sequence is CASSHSRVSAGELFF. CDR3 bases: TGCGCCAGCAGCCACAGCAGGGTGAGCGCCGGGGAGCTGTTTTTT.

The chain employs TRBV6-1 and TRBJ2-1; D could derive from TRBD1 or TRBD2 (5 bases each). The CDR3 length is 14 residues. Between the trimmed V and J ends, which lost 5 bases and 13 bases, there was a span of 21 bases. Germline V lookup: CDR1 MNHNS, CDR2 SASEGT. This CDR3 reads CASSPNQGRDVQFF. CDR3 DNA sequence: TGTGCCAGCAGTCCTAATCAGGGACGCGACGTTCAGTTCTTC.

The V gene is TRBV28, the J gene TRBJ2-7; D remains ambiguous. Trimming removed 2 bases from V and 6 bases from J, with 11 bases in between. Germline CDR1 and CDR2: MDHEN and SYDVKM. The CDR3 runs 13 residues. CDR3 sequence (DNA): TGTGCCAGCAGTTTACCCCGTGTGTCCGAGCAGTACTTC. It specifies CASSLPRVSEQYF. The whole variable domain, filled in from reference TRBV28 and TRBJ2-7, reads DVKVTQSSRYLVKRTGEKVFLECVQDMDHENMFWYRQDPGLGLRLIYFSYDVKMKEKGDIPEGYSVSREKKERFSLILESASTNQTSMYLCASSLPRVSEQYFGPGTRLTVT.

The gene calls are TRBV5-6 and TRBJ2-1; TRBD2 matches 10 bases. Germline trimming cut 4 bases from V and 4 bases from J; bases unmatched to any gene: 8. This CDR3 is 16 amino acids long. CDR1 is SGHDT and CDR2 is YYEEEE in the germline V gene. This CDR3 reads CASSGSLAGRYNEQFF. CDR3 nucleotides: TGTGCCAGCAGCGGTTCACTAGCGGGGAGGTACAATGAGCAGTTCTTC.

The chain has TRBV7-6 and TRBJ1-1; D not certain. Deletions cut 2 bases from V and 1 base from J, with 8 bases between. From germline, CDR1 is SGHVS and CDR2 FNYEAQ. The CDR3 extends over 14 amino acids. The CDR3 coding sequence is TGTGCCAGCAGCTTAACTGAGGGGAACACTGAAGCTTTCTTT. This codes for CASSLTEGNTEAFF.

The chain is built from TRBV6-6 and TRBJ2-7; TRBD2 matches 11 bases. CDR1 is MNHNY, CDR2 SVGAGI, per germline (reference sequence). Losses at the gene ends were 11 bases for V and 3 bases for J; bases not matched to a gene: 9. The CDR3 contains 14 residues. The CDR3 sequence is CASGASGGFYEQYF. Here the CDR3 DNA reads TGTGCCTCCGGGGCTAGCGGGGGGTTCTACGAGCAGTACTTC.

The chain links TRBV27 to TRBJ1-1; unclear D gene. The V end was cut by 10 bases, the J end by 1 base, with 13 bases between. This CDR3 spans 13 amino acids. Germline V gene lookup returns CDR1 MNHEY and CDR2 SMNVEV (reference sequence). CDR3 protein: CATSKLGNTEAFF. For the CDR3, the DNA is TGTGCCACTTCGAAGTTGGGGAACACTGAAGCTTTCTTT.

CDR3 protein: CASSLKKGRGRETQYF. CDR3 coding DNA: TGTGCCAGCAGCTTAAAAAAGGGCAGGGGACGGGAGACCCAGTACTTC. V is TRBV7-3 and J is TRBJ2-5; weak D call: TRBD1 (6 bases). V was cut by 1 base and J by 5 bases, with 17 bases left in between. The CDR3 has 16 residues. In germline, CDR1 is SGHTA, CDR2 FQGTGA. Combining the CDR3 with reference TRBV7-3 and TRBJ2-5 gives the whole variable domain GAGVSQTPSNKVTEKGKYVELRCDPISGHTALYWYRQSLGQGPEFLIYFQGTGAADDSGLPNDRFFAVRPEGSVSTLKIQRTERGDSAVYLCASSLKKGRGRETQYFGPGTRLLVL.

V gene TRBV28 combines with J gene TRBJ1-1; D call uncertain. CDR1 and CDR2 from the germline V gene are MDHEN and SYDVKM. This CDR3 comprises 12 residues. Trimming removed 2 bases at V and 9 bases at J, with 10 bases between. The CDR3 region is CASSLKRSKAFF. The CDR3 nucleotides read TGTGCCAGCAGTTTAAAGAGATCTAAAGCTTTCTTT.

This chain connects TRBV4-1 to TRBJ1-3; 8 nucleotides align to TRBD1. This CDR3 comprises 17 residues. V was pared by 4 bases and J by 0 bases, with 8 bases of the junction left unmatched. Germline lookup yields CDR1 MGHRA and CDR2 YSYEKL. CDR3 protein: CASSLPYTGGSGNTIYF. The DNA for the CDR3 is TGCGCCAGCAGCCTCCCCTACACAGGGGGCTCTGGAAACACCATATATTTT.

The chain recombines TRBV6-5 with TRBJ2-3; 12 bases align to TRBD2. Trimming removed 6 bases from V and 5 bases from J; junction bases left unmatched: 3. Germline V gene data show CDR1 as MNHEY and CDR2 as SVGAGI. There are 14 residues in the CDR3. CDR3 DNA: TGTGCCAGCAGCCCTAGCGGGGGGGAAGATACGCAGTATTTT. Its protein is CASSPSGGEDTQYF.

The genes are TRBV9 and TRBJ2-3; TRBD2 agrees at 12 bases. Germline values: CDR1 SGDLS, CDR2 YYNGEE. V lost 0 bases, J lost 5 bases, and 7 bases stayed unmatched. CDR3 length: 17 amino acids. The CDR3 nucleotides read TGTGCCAGCAGCGTAGACTGGACTAGCGGGGTGGGAGATACGCAGTATTTT. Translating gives CASSVDWTSGVGDTQYF.

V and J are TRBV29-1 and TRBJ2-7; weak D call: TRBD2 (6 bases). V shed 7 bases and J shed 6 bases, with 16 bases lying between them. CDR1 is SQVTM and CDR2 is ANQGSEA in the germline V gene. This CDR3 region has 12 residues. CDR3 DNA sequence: TGCAGCGCCGTTTTTTTGGGGGGCGAGCAGTACTTC. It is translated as CSAVFLGGEQYF.

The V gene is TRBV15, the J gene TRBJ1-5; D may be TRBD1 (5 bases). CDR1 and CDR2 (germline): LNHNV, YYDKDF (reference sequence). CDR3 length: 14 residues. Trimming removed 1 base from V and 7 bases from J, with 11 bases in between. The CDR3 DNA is TGTGCCACCAGCAGAGGAGGGGTAGGGCAGCCCCAGCATTTT. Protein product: CATSRGGVGQPQHF.